A selection of T cell receptor beta chains follows, all from one sample in a study of CXCR3-negative and CXCR3-positive naive CD8 T cells. TCRdb derives one entry per CDR3 protein from the 5' RACE reads, leaving out DNA. This sample carries roughly 48,000 distinct CDR3 sequences, with approximately 15% going to the ten biggest clones. Sequencing input: memory CD8+ T cells from blood. Every receptor here comes from a human donor in good health. Some clones in this sample may be carry-over from other donors' samples. Both conserved end residues are part of each CDR3. Fields, in order: V gene, J gene, CDR3 protein.

TRBV6-1	TRBJ1-6	CASSEATGSPLHF
TRBV7-8	TRBJ2-1	CASSIGGQNPYNEQFF
TRBV15	TRBJ2-2	CATSRVGGGPDGELFF
TRBV28	TRBJ2-7	CASSLVGIAGVAYEQYF
TRBV14	TRBJ2-1	CASSPLAYNEQFF
TRBV12-3/TRBV12-4	TRBJ2-7	CASSSDGVAYEQYF
TRBV15	TRBJ2-1	CTTSSRGHNEQFF
TRBV10-3	TRBJ2-3	CAISDRSGLTDTQYF
TRBV21-1	TRBJ1-2	CASSKARGVGYTF
TRBV27	TRBJ2-5	CASSLSTPGQGFRGETQYF
TRBV4-1	TRBJ2-1	CASSSGRTVDEQFF
TRBV29-1	TRBJ1-1	CSVGTGDGNTEAFF
TRBV20-1	TRBJ2-2	CSAPNSGELFF
TRBV20-1	TRBJ2-7	CSATGTSIYEQYF
TRBV4-2	TRBJ1-2	CASSQDVLGQPYTF
TRBV9	TRBJ2-5	CASSGSGGYQETQYF